The T cell receptor beta chain described here comes from a study of T cell responses to AZD1222 COVID-19 vaccine. Assay used: immunoSEQ multiplex PCR; TCRdb lists only in-frame clones, some missing. The top ten clones hold around 12% of a sample with some 100,000 clones, 87% of them seen once. Trimming removed 8 bases from V and 8 bases from J, with 16 bases in between. This CDR3 has 13 amino acids. Study results and caveats: With dominance at 160-218 and 743-854, vaccine-associated CD4 TCRs spanned spike. Researchers took repertoire samples only after the peak T cell response had come.

A remark on this clone: Antigen: not known.

This clonotype originated in an adult in good health. The chain links TRBV23-1 to TRBJ2-4; D gene ambiguous. TRBV23-1 is annotated as an ORF whose role is uncertain. This specimen was peripheral blood, taken on day 0 of AZD1222 vaccination. The CDR3 nucleotides read TGCGCCAGCGCAGAGACCCTGTTGGACATTCAGTACTTC. It is translated as CASAETLLDIQYF.